This TCR beta chain was identified during a study of shared clonotypes between healthy human individuals. This clone is a singleton in its sample. This CDR3 is built from 18 residues. With V trimmed by 3 bases and J by 2 bases, 15 bases remained unmatched. Germline V gene sequence: CDR1 SGHRS, CDR2 YFSETQ. The protocol was immunoSEQ multiplex PCR, while the TCRdb copy is restricted to in-frame clones and leaves out a portion. This table holds roughly 2.6 million clones, more than 90% found once. The V and J genes are TRBV5-1 and TRBJ2-7; 9 nucleotides line up with TRBD1. The clonotype originates from a man between 18 and 29 years old in good health. Sequences were obtained from naive CD4+ T cells sorted from blood. As for subset: CD45RA+ positively selected. The CDR3 protein is CASSSTPMDRGPTYEQYF. In DNA form, the CDR3 reads TGCGCCAGCAGCTCTACACCAATGGACAGGGGACCAACCTACGAGCAGTACTTC. Based on the CDR3 plus reference TRBV5-1 and TRBJ2-7, the full variable domain is KAGVTQTPRYLIKTRGQQVTLSCSPISGHRSVSWYQQTPGQGLQFLFEYFSETQRNKGNFPGRFSGRQFSNSRSEMNVSTLELGDSALYLCASSSTPMDRGPTYEQYFGPGTRLTVT.